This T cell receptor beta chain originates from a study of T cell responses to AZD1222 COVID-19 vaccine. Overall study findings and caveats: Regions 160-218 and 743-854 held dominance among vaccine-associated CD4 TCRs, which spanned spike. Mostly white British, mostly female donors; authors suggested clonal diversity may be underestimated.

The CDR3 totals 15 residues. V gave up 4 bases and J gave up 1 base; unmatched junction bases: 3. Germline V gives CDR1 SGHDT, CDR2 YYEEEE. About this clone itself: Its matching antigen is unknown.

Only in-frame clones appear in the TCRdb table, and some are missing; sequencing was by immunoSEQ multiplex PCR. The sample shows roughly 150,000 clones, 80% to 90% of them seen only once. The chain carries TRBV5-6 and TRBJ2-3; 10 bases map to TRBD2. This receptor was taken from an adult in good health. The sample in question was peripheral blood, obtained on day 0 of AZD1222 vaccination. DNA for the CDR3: TGTGCCAGCAGCCTCGGGACTAGCGGCACAGATACGCAGTATTTT. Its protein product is CASSLGTSGTDTQYF. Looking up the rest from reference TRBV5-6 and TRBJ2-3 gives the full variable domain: DAGVTQSPTHLIKTRGQQVTLRCSPKSGHDTVSWYQQALGQGPQFIFQYYEEEERQRGNFPDRFSGHQFPNYSSELNVNALLLGDSALYLCASSLGTSGTDTQYFGPGTRLTVL.